Each of the 18 T cell receptor beta chains below was sequenced from the same sample in a study of vaccination and CD4 T cells after COVID-19. With the Oncomine TCR Beta short-read assay, DNA from cultured CD4+ T cells was sequenced. Via MiXCR, TCRdb re-called the PCR reads, giving one row per CDR3 protein. The repertoire holds roughly 4,000 distinct CDR3 sequences, with approximately 35% as singletons. Antigen specificity for these receptors is unknown. Treatment specified: approximately 10-day PBMC culture with coronavirus spike peptide pools or control peptides (ViraFEST assay). Harvesting of the unexposed donor's CD4+ T cells predated the COVID-19 pandemic (2011-2018). Sequencing was performed on CD4+ T cells from blood, cultured in vitro. The source of these receptors is a human donor in good health.

The chain has TRBV5-8 and TRBJ2-7; D is unresolved. The CDR3 length is 12 residues. The V gene lost 0 bases and the J gene lost 9 bases, with 10 bases spanning the gap. From germline, CDR1 is SGHTS and CDR2 YDEGEE. CDR3 loop: CASSLAPGAQYF. Written as DNA, the CDR3 is TGTGCCAGCAGCTTGGCTCCGGGTGCGCAGTACTTC.

The chain couples TRBV11-2 to TRBJ2-5; 10 bases fit TRBD2. The CDR3 consists of 16 residues. With 1 base clipped from V and 6 bases from J, the junction kept 8 bases outside the gene matches. Germline lookup yields CDR1 SGHAT and CDR2 FQNNGV. The CDR3 nucleotides read TGTGCCAGCAGCTTAGGAGGAGCGGGGGGGGTAAAGACCCAGTACTTC. Its translation: CASSLGGAGGVKTQYF.

This clonotype was seen more than once but under ten times. As DNA, the CDR3 is TGTGCCAGCAGCCCGGGACAGGGAAGTGACATTCAGTACTTC. Its protein is CASSPGQGSDIQYF. J is TRBJ2-4 and V is TRBV7-3; 9 nucleotides line up with TRBD1. Per the germline V gene, CDR1 is SGHTA and CDR2 is FQGTGA. CDR3 length: 14 residues. J lost 8 bases, V lost 5 bases, and 7 bases had no gene match.

The V and J genes are TRBV20-1 and TRBJ1-2; a weak D match, TRBD1 (6 bases). V shed 6 bases and J shed 8 bases, with 25 bases lying between them. Looked up from germline, CDR1 is DFQATT and CDR2 is SNEGSKA (reference sequence). The CDR3 loop spans 15 amino acids. The CDR3 reads CSADQELITGWGYTF. CDR3 nucleotides: TGCAGTGCCGACCAAGAACTGATAACAGGGTGGGGCTACACCTTC.

V gene TRBV19 combines with J gene TRBJ1-6, with D unclear. This CDR3 comprises 13 residues. Per the germline V gene, CDR1 is LNHDA and CDR2 is SQIVND (reference sequence). Trimming stripped 7 bases from V and 7 bases from J, with 11 bases between. CDR3 sequence: CASMPESNSPLHF. In nucleotides, the CDR3 is TGTGCCAGTATGCCCGAGAGCAATTCACCCCTCCACTTT.

The V gene is TRBV2, the J gene TRBJ1-5, with 8 positions matching TRBD1. Trimming cost V 5 bases and J 9 bases; bases outside gene matches: 12. Per germline, CDR1 SNHLY and CDR2 FYNNEI. The CDR3 loop spans 15 amino acids. Here the CDR3 DNA reads TGTGCCAGCAGTCAATCTGGACAGGGTGGACGGCCCCAGCATTTT. Translation: CASSQSGQGGRPQHF.

This clonotype was counted a few times. The chain carries TRBV20-1 and TRBJ1-1; no reliable D call. V lost 3 bases, J lost 2 bases, and 7 bases lay in between. The V gene's germline CDR1 is DFQATT and CDR2 SNEGSKA (reference sequence). This CDR3 contains 12 residues. CDR3 region: CSASNGNTEAFF. CDR3 nucleotide sequence: TGCAGTGCTAGTAACGGTAACACTGAAGCTTTCTTT.

The rearrangement uses TRBV6-5 and TRBJ2-2; no firm D call. The germline V and J ends were trimmed by 4 bases and 5 bases, with 17 bases remaining between them. The CDR3 totals 16 residues. Germline V CDR1 and CDR2: MNHEY, SVGAGI. The CDR3 here is CASSSMVTSGTGELFF. The CDR3 region has the DNA TGTGCCAGCAGTTCGATGGTCACAAGTGGGACCGGGGAGCTGTTTTTT.

The sample holds a few counts of this clonotype. The gene calls are TRBV20-1 and TRBJ2-7; no clear D. V lost 3 bases and J 4 bases, leaving 10 bases between the germline ends. The germline V gene encodes CDR1 DFQATT and CDR2 SNEGSKA (reference sequence). The CDR3 has 12 amino acids. CDR3 sequence (DNA): TGCAGTGCTAGTCTGGACCTTTACGAGCAGTACTTC. Its protein product is CSASLDLYEQYF.

The V call is TRBV12-3 or TRBV12-4, the J call TRBJ2-2; D call uncertain. CDR3 length: 15 residues. Trimming took 1 base from V and 7 from J, leaving 13 bases between them. The CDR3 spells CASSLGQVASGELFF. The CDR3 nucleotides are TGTGCCAGCAGTTTAGGGCAGGTAGCTAGCGGGGAGCTGTTTTTT.

The table lists this clonotype with a few counts. The gene calls are TRBV6-1 and TRBJ2-3, with a weak D call TRBD1 (5 bases). The CDR3 has 14 residues. Germline V gives CDR1 MNHNS, CDR2 SASEGT. V dropped 4 bases and J dropped 5 bases, with 13 bases sitting between them. The CDR3 DNA reads as TGTGCCAGCAGTGCAACAGGAAACCGAGATACGCAGTATTTT. Residues: CASSATGNRDTQYF.

V is TRBV19 and J is TRBJ1-1; no reliable D call. CDR1 and CDR2 from the germline V gene are LNHDA and SQIVND (reference sequence). V lost 3 bases and J 5 bases, leaving 10 bases between the germline ends. The CDR3 runs 13 residues. As DNA, the CDR3 is TGTGCCAGTAGTATTGGTCCCGGGACTGAAGCTTTCTTT. It is translated as CASSIGPGTEAFF.

This clonotype was seen a handful of times. The chain combines TRBV20-1 with TRBJ2-3; 10 bases map to TRBD2. Per the germline V gene, CDR1 is DFQATT and CDR2 is SNEGSKA (reference sequence). The CDR3 is made up of 14 amino acids. After removal of 4 bases from V and 5 bases from J, the junction contained 6 bases not matched to a gene. This CDR3 reads CSAKAGGAGDTQYF. CDR3 bases: TGCAGTGCTAAAGCGGGGGGGGCAGGAGATACGCAGTATTTT.

The chain is built from TRBV20-1 and TRBJ2-2; no firm D call. V lost 5 bases and J lost 5, with 9 bases in between. This CDR3 spans 12 amino acids. The V gene's germline CDR1 is DFQATT and CDR2 SNEGSKA (reference sequence). The CDR3 sequence: CSAQTPTGELFF. CDR3 in DNA: TGCAGTGCTCAAACACCTACCGGGGAGCTGTTTTTT.

In its sample, this clonotype is medium-sized. V and J are TRBV7-8 and TRBJ1-2; D not certain. Germline values: CDR1 SGHVS, CDR2 FQNEAQ. Trimming removed 5 bases from V and 4 bases from J, with 14 bases in between. The length of the CDR3 is 14 residues. DNA for the CDR3: TGTGCCAGCAGCCCGACCGCCTTAGCCTATGGCTACACCTTC. It encodes CASSPTALAYGYTF.

This clonotype has just a few counts. The CDR3 loop is CSAPTSGRGETQYF. The DNA for the CDR3 is TGCAGTGCTCCTACTAGCGGGCGGGGAGAGACCCAGTACTTC. The chain uses TRBV20-1 and TRBJ2-5, with 9 bases lining up with TRBD2. CDR3 length: 14 amino acids. The V and J ends lost 5 bases and 4 bases, in that order; junction bases with no gene match: 8. CDR1 and CDR2 (germline): DFQATT, SNEGSKA (reference sequence).

This clonotype was seen a single time. The chain combines TRBV20-1 with TRBJ2-1, with 8 bases fitting TRBD2. Germline assignment: CDR1 DFQATT and CDR2 SNEGSKA (reference sequence). V lost 1 base, J lost 10 bases, and 6 bases stayed unmatched. CDR3 length: 13 amino acids. The CDR3 loop is CSARAGGAEEQFF. The CDR3 coding sequence is TGCAGTGCTAGAGCCGGGGGGGCGGAGGAGCAGTTCTTC.

V is TRBV6-4 and J is TRBJ1-1; 9 bases align to TRBD1. The junction had 6 bases not matched to a gene; V was cut back by 3 bases and J by 10 bases. The CDR3 contains 13 residues. Germline values: CDR1 MRHNA, CDR2 SNTAGT. Written as DNA, the CDR3 is TGTGCCAGCAGTGAATCGGACAGGGGTCTAGCTTTCTTT. It codes for CASSESDRGLAFF.